This TCR beta chain is drawn from a study of Ad26.COV2.S vaccination and SARS-CoV-2 variants. On the study more broadly: Ad26.COV2.S given intramuscularly, once or twice 56 days apart. Regarding the study as a whole: Among vaccine recipients, spike-specific TCR breadth exceeded that of placebo recipients. Researchers cautioned that TCR breadth and depth analyses may have underestimated total T cell responses.

As regards this clone: The antigen is undetermined.

The CDR3 is 15 residues long. Trimming took 5 bases from V and 7 from J; bases not matched to a gene: 7. Germline-derived CDR1 and CDR2 are SNHLY and FYNNEI. Treatment specified: roughly 19 received Ad26.COV2.S at low or high dose, single or two shots; several received placebo; per-sample allocation not given. Sampling took place 63 days after the first vaccine or placebo injection. This table comes from immunoSEQ multiplex PCR, and its TCRdb copy is limited to in-frame clones, with some not included. The sample includes about 350,000 clones, around 84% of them seen just once. The receptor's source is a person aged 18-65 years who received the Ad26.COV2.S COVID-19 vaccine or a placebo. Sequences were derived from peripheral blood, sampled in a trial of Ad26.COV2.S vaccine versus placebo. V and J are TRBV2 and TRBJ2-1; TRBD1 aligns across 11 bases. The chain's CDR3 is CASSLGQGARNEQFF. The CDR3 DNA follows: TGTGCCAGCAGTCTTGGACAGGGGGCTCGAAATGAGCAGTTCTTC.